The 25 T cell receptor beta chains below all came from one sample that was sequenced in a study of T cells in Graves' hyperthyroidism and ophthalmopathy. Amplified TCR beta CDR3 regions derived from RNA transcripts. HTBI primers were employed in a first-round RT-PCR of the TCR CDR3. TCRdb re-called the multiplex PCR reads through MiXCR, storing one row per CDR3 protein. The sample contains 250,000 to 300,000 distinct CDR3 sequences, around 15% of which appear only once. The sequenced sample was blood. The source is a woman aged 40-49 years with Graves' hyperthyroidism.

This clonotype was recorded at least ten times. The CDR3 here is CASSRGTYEQYF. In nucleotides, the CDR3 is TGTGCCAGCAGCCGGGGGACCTACGAGCAGTACTTC. The chain employs TRBV6-1 and TRBJ2-7; TRBD2 is a possible D gene (6 bases). The CDR3 runs 12 residues. Germline assignment: CDR1 MNHNS and CDR2 SASEGT. Trimming took 6 bases from V and 2 from J, leaving 8 bases between them.

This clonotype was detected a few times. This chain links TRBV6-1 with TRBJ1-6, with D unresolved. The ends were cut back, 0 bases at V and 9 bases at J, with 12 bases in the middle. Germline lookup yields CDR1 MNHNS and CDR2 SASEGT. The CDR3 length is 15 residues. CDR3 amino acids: CASSEAPGVASPLHF. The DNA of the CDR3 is TGTGCCAGCAGTGAAGCTCCTGGTGTGGCTTCACCCCTCCACTTT.

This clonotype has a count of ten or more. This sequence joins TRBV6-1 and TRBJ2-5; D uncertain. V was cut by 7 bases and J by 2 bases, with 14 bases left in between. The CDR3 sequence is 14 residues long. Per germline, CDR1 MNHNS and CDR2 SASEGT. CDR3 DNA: TGTGCCAGCACTACCACGGGCAGGCAAGAGACCCAGTACTTC. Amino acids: CASTTTGRQETQYF.

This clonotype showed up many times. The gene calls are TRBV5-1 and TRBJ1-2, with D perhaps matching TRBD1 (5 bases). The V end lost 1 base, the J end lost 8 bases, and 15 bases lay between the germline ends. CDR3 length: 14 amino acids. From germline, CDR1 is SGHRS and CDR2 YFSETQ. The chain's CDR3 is CASSLYGAAEGYTF. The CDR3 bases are TGCGCCAGCAGCTTGTACGGGGCAGCGGAAGGCTACACCTTC. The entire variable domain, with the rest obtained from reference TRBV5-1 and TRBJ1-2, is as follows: KAGVTQTPRYLIKTRGQQVTLSCSPISGHRSVSWYQQTPGQGLQFLFEYFSETQRNKGNFPGRFSGRQFSNSRSEMNVSTLELGDSALYLCASSLYGAAEGYTFGSGTRLTVV.

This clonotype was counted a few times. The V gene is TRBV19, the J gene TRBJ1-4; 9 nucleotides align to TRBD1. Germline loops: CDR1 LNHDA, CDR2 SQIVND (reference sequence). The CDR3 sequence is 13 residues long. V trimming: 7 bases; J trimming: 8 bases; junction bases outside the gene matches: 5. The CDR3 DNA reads TGTGCCAGTAAGGGACAGGGTCTGGAAAAACTGTTTTTT. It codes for CASKGQGLEKLFF.

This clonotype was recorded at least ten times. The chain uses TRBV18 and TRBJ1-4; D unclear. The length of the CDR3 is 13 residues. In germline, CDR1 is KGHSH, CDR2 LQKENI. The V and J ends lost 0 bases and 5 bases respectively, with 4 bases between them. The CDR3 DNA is TGTGCCAGCTCACCACCGGCGAATGAAAAACTGTTTTTT. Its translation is CASSPPANEKLFF.

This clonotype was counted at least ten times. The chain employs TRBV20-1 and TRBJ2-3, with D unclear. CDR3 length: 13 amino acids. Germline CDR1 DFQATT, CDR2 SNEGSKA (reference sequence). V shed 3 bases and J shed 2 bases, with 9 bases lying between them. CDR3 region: CSASIQNTDTQYF. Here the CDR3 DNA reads TGCAGTGCTAGTATACAGAACACAGATACGCAGTATTTT.

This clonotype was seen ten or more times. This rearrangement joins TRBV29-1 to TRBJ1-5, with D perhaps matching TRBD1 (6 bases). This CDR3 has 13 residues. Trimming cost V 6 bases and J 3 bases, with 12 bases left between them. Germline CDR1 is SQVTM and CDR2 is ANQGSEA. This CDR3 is CSVRDIPNQPQHF. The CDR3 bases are TGCAGCGTCCGGGACATCCCCAATCAGCCCCAGCATTTT.

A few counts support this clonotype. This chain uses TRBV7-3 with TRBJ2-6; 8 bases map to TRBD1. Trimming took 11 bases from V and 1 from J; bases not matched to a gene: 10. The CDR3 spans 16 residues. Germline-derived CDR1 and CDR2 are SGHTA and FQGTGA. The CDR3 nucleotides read TGTGCCCACAAAGGGACAGGCTTGTCTGGGGCCAACGTCCTGACTTTC. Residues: CAHKGTGLSGANVLTF. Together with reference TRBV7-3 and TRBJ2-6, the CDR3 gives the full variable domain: GAGVSQTPSNKVTEKGKYVELRCDPISGHTALYWYRQSLGQGPEFLIYFQGTGAADDSGLPNDRFFAVRPEGSVSTLKIQRTERGDSAVYLCAHKGTGLSGANVLTFGAGSRLTVL.

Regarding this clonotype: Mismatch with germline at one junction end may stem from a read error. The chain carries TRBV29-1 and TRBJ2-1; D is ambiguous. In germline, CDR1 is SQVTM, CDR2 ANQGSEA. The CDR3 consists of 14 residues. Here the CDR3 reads CSVAPRISYNERFF. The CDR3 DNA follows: TGCAGCGTTGCTCCGCGAATCTCCTACAATGAGCGGTTCTTC.

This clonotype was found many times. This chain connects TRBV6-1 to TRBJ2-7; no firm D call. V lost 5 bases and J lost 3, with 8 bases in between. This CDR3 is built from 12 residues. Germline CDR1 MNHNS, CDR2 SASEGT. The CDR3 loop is CASSSAYYEQYF. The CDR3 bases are TGTGCCAGCAGTTCCGCATACTACGAGCAGTACTTC.

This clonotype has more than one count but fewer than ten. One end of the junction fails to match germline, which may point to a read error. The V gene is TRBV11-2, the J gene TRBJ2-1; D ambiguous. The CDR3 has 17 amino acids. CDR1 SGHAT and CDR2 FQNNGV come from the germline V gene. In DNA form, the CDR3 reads TGTGCCAGCAGCCCTACGGCCACCCTGAGCTCCTACAATGAGCAGCTCTTC. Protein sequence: CASSPTATLSSYNEQLF.

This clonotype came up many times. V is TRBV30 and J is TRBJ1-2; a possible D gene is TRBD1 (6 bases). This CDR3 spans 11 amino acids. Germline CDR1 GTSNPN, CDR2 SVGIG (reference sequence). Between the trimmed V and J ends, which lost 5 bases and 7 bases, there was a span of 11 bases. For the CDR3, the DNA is TGTGCCTGGTACTACAGGGTTGGCTACACCTTC. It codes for CAWYYRVGYTF.

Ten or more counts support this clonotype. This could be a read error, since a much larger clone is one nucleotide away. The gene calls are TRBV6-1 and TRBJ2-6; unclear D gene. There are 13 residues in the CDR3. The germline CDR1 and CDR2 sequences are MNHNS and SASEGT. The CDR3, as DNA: TGTGCCAGCAATGAATTAGTTCCGTCCGTCCTGACTTTC. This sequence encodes CASNELVPSVLTF.

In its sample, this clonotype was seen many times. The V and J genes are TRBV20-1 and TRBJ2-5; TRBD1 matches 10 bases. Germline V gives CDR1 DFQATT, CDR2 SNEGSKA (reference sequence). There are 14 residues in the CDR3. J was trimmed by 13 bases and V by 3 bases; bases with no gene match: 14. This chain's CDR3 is CSASPETGGQLRYF. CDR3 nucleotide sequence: TGCAGTGCTAGTCCCGAGACAGGGGGCCAGTTAAGGTACTTC.

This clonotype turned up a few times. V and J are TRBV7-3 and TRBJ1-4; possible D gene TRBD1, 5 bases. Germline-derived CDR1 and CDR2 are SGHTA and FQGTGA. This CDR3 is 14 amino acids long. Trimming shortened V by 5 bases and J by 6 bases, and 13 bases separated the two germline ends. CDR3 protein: CASSPGGGHEKLFF. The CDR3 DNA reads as TGTGCCAGCAGCCCTGGGGGAGGGCATGAAAAACTGTTTTTT.

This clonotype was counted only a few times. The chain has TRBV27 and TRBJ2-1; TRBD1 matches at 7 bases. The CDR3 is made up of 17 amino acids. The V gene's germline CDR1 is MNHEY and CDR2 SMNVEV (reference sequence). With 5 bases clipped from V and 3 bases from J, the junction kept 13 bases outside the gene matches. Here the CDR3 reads CASSTKQGYPIYNEQFF. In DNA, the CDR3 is TGTGCCAGCAGTACGAAACAGGGGTACCCAATCTACAATGAGCAGTTCTTC.

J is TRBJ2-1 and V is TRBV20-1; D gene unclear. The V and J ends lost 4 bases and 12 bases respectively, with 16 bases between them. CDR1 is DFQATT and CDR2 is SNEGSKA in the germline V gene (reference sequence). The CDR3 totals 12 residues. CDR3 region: CSATDQIAGQFF. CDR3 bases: TGCAGTGCTACAGACCAGATAGCTGGGCAGTTCTTC.

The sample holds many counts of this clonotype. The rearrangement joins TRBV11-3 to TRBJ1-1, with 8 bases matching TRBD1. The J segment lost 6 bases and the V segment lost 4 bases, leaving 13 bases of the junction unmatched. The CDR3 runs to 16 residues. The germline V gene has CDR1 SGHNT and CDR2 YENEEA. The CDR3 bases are TGTGCCAGCAGCTCGGACAGGGACTCATTGGGGGCTGAAGCTTTCTTT. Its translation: CASSSDRDSLGAEAFF.

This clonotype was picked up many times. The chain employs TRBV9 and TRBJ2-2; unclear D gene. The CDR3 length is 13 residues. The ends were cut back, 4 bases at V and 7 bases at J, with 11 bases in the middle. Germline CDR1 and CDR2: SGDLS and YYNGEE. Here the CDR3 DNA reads TGTGCCAGCAGCCAGAGTCGTAACGGGGAGCTGTTTTTT. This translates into CASSQSRNGELFF.

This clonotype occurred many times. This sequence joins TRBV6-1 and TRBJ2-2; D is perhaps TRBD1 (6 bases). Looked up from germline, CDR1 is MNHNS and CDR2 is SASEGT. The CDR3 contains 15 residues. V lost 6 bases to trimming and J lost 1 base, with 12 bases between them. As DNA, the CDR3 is TGTGCCAGCAGGACGGGACAAGTGAACACCGGGGAGCTGTTTTTT. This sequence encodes CASRTGQVNTGELFF.

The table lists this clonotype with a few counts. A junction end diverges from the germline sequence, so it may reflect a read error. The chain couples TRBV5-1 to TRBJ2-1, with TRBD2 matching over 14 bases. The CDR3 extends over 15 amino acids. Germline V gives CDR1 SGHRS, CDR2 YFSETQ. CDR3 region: CASTLGLAGVYEQFF. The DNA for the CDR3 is TGCGCCAGCACCTTGGGACTAGCGGGAGTTTATGAGCAGTTCTTC. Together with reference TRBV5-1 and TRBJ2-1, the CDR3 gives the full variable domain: KAGVTQTPRYLIKTRGQQVTLSCSPISGHRSVSWYQQTPGQGLQFLFEYFSETQRNKGNFPGRFSGRQFSNSRSEMNVSTLELGDSALYLCASTLGLAGVYEQFFGPGTRLTVL.

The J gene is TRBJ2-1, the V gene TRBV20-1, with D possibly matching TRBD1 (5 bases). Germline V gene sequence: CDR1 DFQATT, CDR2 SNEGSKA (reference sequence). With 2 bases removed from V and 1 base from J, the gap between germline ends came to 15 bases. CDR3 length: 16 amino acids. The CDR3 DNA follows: TGCAGTGCTAGAAATATTCGTGGGGCATCCTACAATGAGCAGTTCTTC. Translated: CSARNIRGASYNEQFF.

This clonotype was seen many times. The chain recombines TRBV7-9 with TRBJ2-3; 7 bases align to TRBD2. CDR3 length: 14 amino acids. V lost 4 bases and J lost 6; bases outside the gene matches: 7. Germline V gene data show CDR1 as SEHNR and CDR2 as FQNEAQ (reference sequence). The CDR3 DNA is TGTGCCAGCAGCTCTGGGCGGGAGCGCGATACGCAGTATTTT. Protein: CASSSGRERDTQYF.

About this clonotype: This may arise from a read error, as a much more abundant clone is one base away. CDR3 sequence: CSASDSYNEQFF. CDR3 sequence (DNA): TGCAGTGCTAGCGATTCCTACAATGAGCAGTTCTTC. The chain employs TRBV20-1 and TRBJ2-1; D gene uncertain. Germline values: CDR1 DFQATT, CDR2 SNEGSKA (reference sequence). V was cut by 3 bases and J by 1 base, with 4 bases left in between. The CDR3 spans 12 residues.